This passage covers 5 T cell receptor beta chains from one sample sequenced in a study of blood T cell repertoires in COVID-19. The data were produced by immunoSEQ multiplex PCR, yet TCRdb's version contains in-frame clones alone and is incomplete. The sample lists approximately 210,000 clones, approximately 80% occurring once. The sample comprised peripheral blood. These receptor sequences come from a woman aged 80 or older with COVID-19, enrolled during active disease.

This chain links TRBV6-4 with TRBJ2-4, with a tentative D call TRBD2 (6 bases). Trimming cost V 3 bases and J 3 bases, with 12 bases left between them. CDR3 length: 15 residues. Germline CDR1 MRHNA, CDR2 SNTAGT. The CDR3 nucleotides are TGTGCCAGCAGTGAGGAGGGGAACATCAAAAACATTCAGTACTTC. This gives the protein CASSEEGNIKNIQYF.

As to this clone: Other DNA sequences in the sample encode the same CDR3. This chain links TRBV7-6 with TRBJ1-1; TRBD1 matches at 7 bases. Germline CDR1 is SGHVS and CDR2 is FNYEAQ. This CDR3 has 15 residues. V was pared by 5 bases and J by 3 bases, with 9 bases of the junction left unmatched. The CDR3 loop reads CASSPRVQGDTEAFF. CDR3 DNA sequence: TGTGCCAGCAGCCCGCGTGTGCAGGGGGACACTGAAGCTTTCTTT.

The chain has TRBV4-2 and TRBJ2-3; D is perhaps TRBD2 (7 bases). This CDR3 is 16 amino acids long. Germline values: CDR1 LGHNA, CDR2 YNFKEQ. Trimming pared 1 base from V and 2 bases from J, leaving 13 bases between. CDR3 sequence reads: CASSQAGGLDTDTQYF. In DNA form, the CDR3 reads TGTGCCAGCAGCCAAGCCGGGGGGCTGGACACAGATACGCAGTATTTT.

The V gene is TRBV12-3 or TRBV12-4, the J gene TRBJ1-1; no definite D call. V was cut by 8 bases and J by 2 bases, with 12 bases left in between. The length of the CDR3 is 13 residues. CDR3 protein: CASCSSLNTEAFF. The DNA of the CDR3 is TGTGCCAGCTGCTCTTCACTAAACACTGAAGCTTTCTTT.

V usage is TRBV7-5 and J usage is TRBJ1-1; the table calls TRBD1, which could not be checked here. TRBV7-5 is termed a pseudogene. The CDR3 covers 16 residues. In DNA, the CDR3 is TGTGTCAGAAGCGTAGCGACAGGAGATTTTGTCACTGAAGCTTTCTTT. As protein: CVRSVATGDFVTEAFF.